The subject of this entry is one T cell receptor beta chain. This sample was taken from a study of T cell responses to AZD1222 COVID-19 vaccine. The CDR3 extends over 15 amino acids. Trimming stripped 2 bases from V and 2 bases from J, with 7 bases between. Germline assignment: CDR1 MNHEY and CDR2 SVGAGI. Produced via immunoSEQ multiplex PCR; TCRdb's table is partial and in-frame only. The sample includes about 140,000 clones, 88% of them seen just once. The receptor was isolated from an adult who received the AZD1222 COVID-19 vaccine. V gene TRBV6-5 combines with J gene TRBJ2-6; perhaps D is TRBD1 or TRBD2 (5 bases each). Sequencing was performed on peripheral blood, taken 28 days after the second AZD1222 dose. CDR3 in DNA: TGTGCCAGCAGTTACCGAGGGGCTGGGGCCAACGTCCTGACTTTC. Amino acids: CASSYRGAGANVLTF.